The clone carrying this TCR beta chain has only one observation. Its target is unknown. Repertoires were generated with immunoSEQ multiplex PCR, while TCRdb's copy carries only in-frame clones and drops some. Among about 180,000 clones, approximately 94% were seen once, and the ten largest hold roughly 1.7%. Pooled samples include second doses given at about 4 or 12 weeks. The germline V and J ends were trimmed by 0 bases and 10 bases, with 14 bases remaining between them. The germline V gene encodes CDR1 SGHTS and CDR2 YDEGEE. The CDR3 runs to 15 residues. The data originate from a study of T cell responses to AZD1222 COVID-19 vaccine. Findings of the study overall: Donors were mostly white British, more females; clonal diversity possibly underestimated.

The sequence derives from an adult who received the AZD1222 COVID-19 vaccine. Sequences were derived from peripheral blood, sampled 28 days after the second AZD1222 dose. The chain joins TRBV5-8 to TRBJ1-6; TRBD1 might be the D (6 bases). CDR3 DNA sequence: TGTGCCAGCAGCTTGGAGGGGGGGGGCTGGTCACCCCTCCACTTT. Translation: CASSLEGGGWSPLHF.